The clone carrying this T cell receptor (beta chain) was observed many times. Its specificity is unknown. This record belongs to a study of T cells in Graves' hyperthyroidism and ophthalmopathy. This CDR3 spans 20 amino acids. V shed 3 bases and J shed 0 bases, with 21 bases lying between them. The germline V gene has CDR1 SGHTA and CDR2 FQGNSA. RNA transcripts were the template for amplifying TCR beta CDR3 regions. First-round RT-PCR targeting the TCR CDR3 was performed with the HTBI primer set. Using its own MiXCR run on the multiplex PCR reads, TCRdb lists one record per CDR3 protein. The table records around 600,000 distinct CDR3 sequences, around 15% of them present only once. Points from the study as a whole: Model output signaled ophthalmopathy a median about 6.3 months ahead of onset.

The sequencing sample was made of blood. This chain links TRBV7-2 with TRBJ2-6; possible D gene TRBD2, 5 bases. This TCR came from a woman aged 50 to 60 with Graves' ophthalmopathy. The CDR3 spells CASSFTTRVFGSSGANVLTF. CDR3 DNA: TGTGCCAGCAGCTTTACGACGCGGGTCTTTGGGTCCTCTGGGGCCAACGTCCTGACTTTC.